This TCR beta chain was recorded in a study of T-cell memory formation after mild COVID-19 (dated by TCRdb to the early 2020s). Context from the whole study: TCR sequence clusters from the two donors were found to be largely donor specific. In a couple of donors, T-cell clones that expanded and contracted after mild COVID-19 were followed by sequencing TCRalpha and TCRbeta repertoires longitudinally. The cohort was made up of two young adult volunteers, one female and one male, who were previously healthy. The paper as a whole reports these results and caveats: Clones that contracted from day 15 to 85 showed balanced CD4/CD8 phenotypes, whereas a second wave of clones that expanded from day 15 to 37 leaned towards CD4+. Contracting CD4+ clones were located mainly in the CM and EM memory subsets, whereas CD8+ clones were found to be enriched in EMRA. Only two mild cases were covered in the study, and larger cohorts including severe cases with pre-infection samples were considered necessary. Some responding clones were detected in pre-infection memory, which suggested that pre-existing cross-reactive memory T cells had joined the SARS-CoV-2 response. SARS-CoV-2 specificity of the second-wave clones peaking on day 37 was not confirmed.

Ficoll-Paque density gradient centrifugation was used to isolate PBMCs. On this clonotype: Its binding antigen is unknown. Base qualities are not provided; no much larger clone lies one nucleotide away.

The run used an Illumina NovaSeq 6000. TCRalpha and TCRbeta cDNA libraries were constructed by 5'RACE with constant-segment primers, with sample barcodes and unique molecular identifiers being introduced. RNA was extracted from every sample with Trizol reagent. The libraries were amplified in two PCR steps, and the second step added a second sample barcode and Illumina TruSeq adapters. The libraries were sequenced on an Illumina NovaSeq using 2 x 150 bp paired-end reads. Concerning the study's data processing: Reads were demultiplexed and collapsed into UMI-guided consensus sequences with migec v1.2.7. Using mixcr v2.1.11, the UMI consensuses were aligned to TRA and TRB V and J templates and assembled into clonotypes. A clonotype was counted as expanded or contracted only when both edgeR and NoisET called the clonotype significant, with the noise models trained on biological replicates. edgeR calls used a false discovery rate-adjusted p below 0.01 and a log2 fold-change threshold of 1. As an exploratory analysis of dynamics, PCA with hierarchical clustering was applied to max-normalized trajectories of the 1000 most abundant clonotypes. The CD4 or CD8 phenotype of responding clones was assigned using the separately sequenced CD4+ and CD8+ repertoires. TCRdb took the public reads, trimmed them with fastp at Q25, ran MiXCR for clone calling and kept in-frame beta chains. Each entry merges the rows of one CDR3 protein and shows their most common DNA and genes. TCRdb assigned the V and J calls; the authors' analysis was not used. The sample table holds roughly 130,000 distinct CDR3 sequences, of which over 15% were seen once. The ten largest clones add up to roughly 5.3% of the sample.

The germline V gene yields SGHRS for CDR1 and YFSETQ for CDR2. V ends up 4 bases short and J 3 bases short, with an unmatched junction base count of 3. From the cysteine up to the phenylalanine, the CDR3 has a length of 13 residues. Only CDR3 DNA remains: 39 bases, in frame from the first base. In this chain, TRBV5-1 is recombined with TRBJ1-1, with TRBD1 matching 7 junction bases. Sequenced: PBMCs or a T cell subset sorted from them (not recorded which). The receptor comes from a young man who had mild COVID-19 (a few samples of this study predate the infection). The sample titles of this study are shuffled in the database, so cell type and time point are left out; the donor was told from shared clones. The nucleotide sequence is TGCGCCAGCAGCGCCACAGGGGACACTGAAGCTTTCTTT. Its protein reads: CASSATGDTEAFF.